This T cell receptor (beta chain) was documented in a study of cytomegalovirus exposure and HLA in healthy donors. The CDR3 contains 15 residues. Germline V gene data show CDR1 as LNHDA and CDR2 as SQIVND (reference sequence). The germline V and J ends were trimmed by 9 bases and 2 bases, with 17 bases remaining between them. Only in-frame clones appear in the TCRdb table, and some are missing; sequencing was by immunoSEQ multiplex PCR. This sample has about 200,000 clones; over 65% occur once, and the top ten carry roughly 5.5%. This clonotype originated in a woman aged 18-35 years in good health and CMV-seronegative. The rearrangement uses TRBV19 and TRBJ1-5; tentative D call: TRBD1 (5 bases). The source material was PBMCs. CDR3 protein: CASQGEGQGNQPQHF. In nucleotides, the CDR3 is TGTGCCAGCCAGGGAGAGGGGCAGGGCAATCAGCCCCAGCATTTT.